Each of the 27 T cell receptor beta chains below was sequenced from the same sample in a study of blood T cell repertoires in COVID-19. Profiled with immunoSEQ multiplex PCR; TCRdb holds only in-frame clones, not every one. The sample yields roughly 160,000 clones, 70% to 90% seen once. Source material: peripheral blood. All receptors come from a man aged 35 to 55 with acute or convalescent COVID-19.

The chain carries TRBV15 and TRBJ1-2; 7 nucleotides match TRBD1. The V gene's germline CDR1 is LNHNV and CDR2 YYDKDF (reference sequence). Losses at the gene ends were 9 bases for V and 8 bases for J; bases not matched to a gene: 9. The CDR3 extends over 12 amino acids. In DNA, the CDR3 is TGTGCCACTACGGAACAGGGGAGCGGCTACACCTTC. Translating gives CATTEQGSGYTF.

This clone was detected only a few times. The chain is built from TRBV9 and TRBJ1-6, with 8 bases aligning to TRBD1. The CDR3 runs to 14 residues. V shed 7 bases, J shed 5 bases, and the junction held 5 bases outside the gene matches. Germline values: CDR1 SGDLS, CDR2 YYNGEE. In DNA form, the CDR3 reads TGTGCCAGCCGACAGGGGCTCCATAATTCACCCCTCCACTTT. Its protein is CASRQGLHNSPLHF.

J is TRBJ1-3 and V is TRBV5-4; a possible D gene is TRBD1 (6 bases). Germline CDR1 reads SGHNT; CDR2 reads YYREEE (reference sequence). Trimming shortened V by 0 bases and J by 2 bases, and 12 bases separated the two germline ends. This CDR3 spans 16 amino acids. The CDR3 DNA sequence: TGTGCCAGCAGCTTGGCCCCACAGGGAGCTGGAAACACCATATATTTT. The encoded protein is CASSLAPQGAGNTIYF.

The chain combines TRBV28 with TRBJ1-4; perhaps TRBD1 as D (5 bases). This CDR3 has 15 amino acids. The V end lost 6 bases, the J end lost 0 bases, and 11 bases lay between the germline ends. Germline V gives CDR1 MDHEN, CDR2 SYDVKM. The CDR3 here is CASRTWGSTNEKLFF. The CDR3 nucleotides are TGTGCCAGCAGAACCTGGGGCTCAACTAATGAAAAACTGTTTTTT.

DNA of the CDR3: TGTGCCAGCAGCTTTTCCGACAGGGGGATTGGCTACACCTTC. Amino acids: CASSFSDRGIGYTF. This chain links TRBV5-5 with TRBJ1-2, with 9 bases matching TRBD1. The CDR3 is made up of 14 amino acids. The V and J ends lost 2 bases and 7 bases, in that order; junction bases with no gene match: 6. CDR1 SGHKS and CDR2 YYEKEE come from the germline V gene (reference sequence).

V and J are TRBV30 and TRBJ2-1, with D tentatively TRBD1 (5 bases). The CDR3 loop spans 13 amino acids. In germline, CDR1 is GTSNPN, CDR2 SVGIG (reference sequence). V was pared by 8 bases and J by 8 bases, with 19 bases between. The CDR3 loop reads CAGRRTLSDEQFF. DNA of the CDR3: TGTGCCGGCCGTAGGACACTTTCGGATGAGCAGTTCTTC.

The chain recombines TRBV5-1 with TRBJ2-3; 8 positions agree with TRBD1. Per the germline V gene, CDR1 is SGHRS and CDR2 is YFSETQ. V was clipped by 0 bases and J by 5 bases; unmatched bases: 5. CDR3 length: 15 amino acids. The CDR3 DNA sequence: TGCGCCAGCAGCTTGGGCGGACAGGGTCAAGATACGCAGTATTTT. Translated: CASSLGGQGQDTQYF.

This chain joins TRBV7-3 and TRBJ2-5; 7 bases fit TRBD2. The V gene end was trimmed by 2 bases and the J gene end by 3 bases; junction bases not matched to a gene: 3. CDR1 is SGHTA, CDR2 FQGTGA, per germline. The CDR3 is 14 residues long. CDR3 amino acids: CASSLGGVEETQYF. The CDR3 DNA follows: TGTGCCAGCAGCTTAGGGGGGGTGGAAGAGACCCAGTACTTC.

The CDR3, as DNA: TGTGCCAGCAGCCAAGACCAGGGGGCCGGGGGCTACACCTTC. Translation: CASSQDQGAGGYTF. The chain combines TRBV3-1 (or the pseudogene TRBV3-2) with TRBJ1-2; 8 positions match TRBD1. Germline V gives CDR1 LGHDT, CDR2 YNNKEL (reference sequence). CDR3 size: 14 residues. V lost 0 bases to trimming and J lost 8 bases; unmatched junction nucleotides: 5.

This clone was observed a single time. The chain employs TRBV30 and TRBJ2-5, with D possibly matching TRBD1 (6 bases). Germline-derived CDR1 and CDR2 are GTSNPN and SVGIG (reference sequence). V was shortened by 4 bases and J by 3 bases, with 6 bases between the two germline ends. This CDR3 has 11 residues. The CDR3 region has the DNA TGTGCCTGGAAGGGGGAAGAGACCCAGTACTTC. Amino acid sequence: CAWKGEETQYF.

J is TRBJ1-1 and V is TRBV12-3 or TRBV12-4; D unresolved. The CDR3 extends over 13 amino acids. V was pared by 2 bases and J by 5 bases, with 9 bases between. CDR3 sequence reads: CASSLRQMTEAFF. CDR3 coding DNA: TGTGCCAGCAGTTTAAGACAAATGACTGAAGCTTTCTTT.

The rearrangement joins TRBV27 to TRBJ2-7; D might be TRBD1 (6 bases). V shed 3 bases and J shed 2 bases, with 14 bases lying between them. This CDR3 is 15 amino acids long. Per the germline V gene, CDR1 is MNHEY and CDR2 is SMNVEV (reference sequence). In nucleotides, the CDR3 is TGTGCCAGCAGTTTCCCCTGGGGGCTCGCCTACGAGCAGTACTTC. This translates into CASSFPWGLAYEQYF.

The V gene is TRBV12-3 or TRBV12-4, the J gene TRBJ1-1; D not resolved. The CDR3 covers 13 residues. V shed 2 bases and J shed 8 bases, with 12 bases lying between them. The CDR3 reads CASSLYPYREAFF. In nucleotides, the CDR3 is TGTGCCAGCAGTTTATACCCTTATCGGGAAGCTTTCTTT.

The chain recombines TRBV12-3 or TRBV12-4 with TRBJ1-2; D might be TRBD1 (6 bases). This CDR3 is built from 13 residues. V shed 8 bases and J shed 4 bases, with 14 bases lying between them. This chain's CDR3 is CASHTGTIYGYTF. Here the CDR3 DNA reads TGTGCCAGCCACACCGGGACAATCTATGGCTACACCTTC.

The chain has TRBV5-1 and TRBJ2-1; 9 bases match TRBD2. With 2 bases clipped from V and 9 bases from J, the junction kept 9 bases outside the gene matches. CDR3 length: 15 amino acids. Looked up from germline, CDR1 is SGHRS and CDR2 is YFSETQ. The DNA of the CDR3 is TGCGCCAGCAGCTTTAGCGGGGGCTCTCATGGTGAGCAGTTCTTC. Translated, it gives CASSFSGGSHGEQFF.

The chain uses TRBV18 and TRBJ2-2; maybe TRBD2 (5 bases). Looked up from germline, CDR1 is KGHSH and CDR2 is LQKENI. V was trimmed by 8 bases and J by 4 bases, leaving 14 bases between them. The CDR3 is 14 amino acids. CDR3 in amino acids: CASPGPEGTGELFF. The CDR3 DNA sequence: TGTGCCAGCCCCGGGCCAGAGGGCACCGGGGAGCTGTTTTTT. The complete variable domain, with remaining parts taken from reference TRBV18 and TRBJ2-2, reads NAGVMQNPRHLVRRRGQEARLRCSPMKGHSHVYWYRQLPEEGLKFMVYLQKENIIDESGMPKERFSAEFPKEGPSILRIQQVVRGDSAAYFCASPGPEGTGELFFGEGSRLTVL.

V and J are TRBV6-5 and TRBJ1-2, with a possible D match to TRBD1 (5 bases). Germline values: CDR1 MNHEY, CDR2 SVGAGI. The CDR3 has 15 residues. V was pared by 7 bases and J by 1 base, with 16 bases between. CDR3 sequence: CASTTDRPSNYGYTF. The CDR3 DNA follows: TGTGCCAGCACGACAGACCGTCCTAGTAACTATGGCTACACCTTC.

The V call is TRBV12-5, the J call TRBJ2-7; no clear D. In germline, CDR1 is LGHNT, CDR2 FRNRAP. V lost 4 bases and J 10 bases, leaving 11 bases between the germline ends. The CDR3 spans 11 residues. As DNA, the CDR3 is TGTGCTAGTGGTTCACCGCTAAGCCAGTACTTC. It codes for CASGSPLSQYF.

The V gene is TRBV25-1, the J gene TRBJ1-4, with 7 bases matching TRBD1. With 6 bases clipped from V and 4 bases from J, the junction kept 8 bases outside the gene matches. The CDR3 is 15 amino acids. Per the germline V gene, CDR1 is MGHDK and CDR2 is SYGVNS. The CDR3 loop is CASSAPGQLNEKLFF. CDR3 nucleotides: TGTGCCAGCAGCGCCCCGGGACAGCTTAATGAAAAACTGTTTTTT.

The genes are TRBV5-8 and TRBJ1-1; D ambiguous. Germline V gene data show CDR1 as SGHTS and CDR2 as YDEGEE. The CDR3 is 14 amino acids. The V end lost 5 bases, the J end lost 7 bases, and 18 bases lay between the germline ends. The CDR3: CASSTTFPGVEAFF. The CDR3 nucleotides are TGTGCCAGCAGTACGACATTTCCCGGTGTTGAAGCTTTCTTT.

The chain recombines TRBV15 with TRBJ2-2, with no clear D. V shed 1 base and J shed 2 bases, with 5 bases lying between them. This CDR3 has 14 amino acids. The germline gives CDR1 LNHNV, CDR2 YYDKDF (reference sequence). CDR3 DNA: TGTGCCACCAGCAGAGTAGTAAACACCGGGGAGCTGTTTTTT. It specifies CATSRVVNTGELFF.

The chain has TRBV14 and TRBJ1-3; 7 nucleotides align to TRBD1. Germline CDR1 SGHDN, CDR2 FVKESK. There are 16 residues in the CDR3. The V and J ends lost 4 bases and 1 base, in that order; junction bases with no gene match: 7. The CDR3 coding sequence is TGTGCCAGCAGCCTAAGACAGGGATATTCTGGAAACACCATATATTTT. This encodes CASSLRQGYSGNTIYF.

The gene calls are TRBV7-2 and TRBJ2-7, with 8 bases lining up with TRBD1. Germline lookup yields CDR1 SGHTA and CDR2 FQGNSA. The CDR3 covers 15 residues. The junction had 6 bases not matched to a gene; V was cut back by 3 bases and J by 2 bases. CDR3 bases: TGTGCCAGCAGCTTCATCCAGGGGGCGACCTACGAGCAGTACTTC. Its translation: CASSFIQGATYEQYF.

V usage is TRBV29-1 and J usage is TRBJ2-1; D possibly corresponds to TRBD1 (6 bases). The CDR3 consists of 13 residues. Trimming removed 1 base from V and 10 bases from J, with 14 bases in between. CDR1 and CDR2 (germline): SQVTM, ANQGSEA. The CDR3 DNA reads as TGCAGCGTTGAAGGACAGGACCTTAGGGAGCAGTTCTTC. Residues: CSVEGQDLREQFF.

The chain carries TRBV28 and TRBJ1-2; D may be TRBD1 (5 bases). V was cut by 3 bases and J by 7 bases, with 12 bases left in between. CDR3 length: 13 residues. The germline V gene encodes CDR1 MDHEN and CDR2 SYDVKM. The chain's CDR3 is CASSFRQGAGYTF. Written as DNA, the CDR3 is TGTGCCAGCAGTTTCCGTCAGGGTGCTGGCTACACCTTC.

The chain recombines TRBV9 with TRBJ1-2; D ambiguous. Germline V gene sequence: CDR1 SGDLS, CDR2 YYNGEE. The V end lost 4 bases, the J end lost 3 bases, and 10 bases lay between the germline ends. The CDR3 is 13 residues long. CDR3: CASSPLRDYGYTF. The CDR3 DNA follows: TGTGCCAGCAGCCCCCTTCGGGACTATGGCTACACCTTC.

The chain recombines TRBV10-1 with TRBJ2-1; TRBD2 aligns across 9 bases. Germline loops: CDR1 WNHNN, CDR2 SYGVQD (reference sequence). Trimming removed 5 bases from V and 7 bases from J; junction bases left unmatched: 15. CDR3 length: 17 residues. As DNA, the CDR3 is TGCGCCAGCAGTTACTCCTCTGCGGGGGGGGCTCGGAATGAGCAGTTCTTC. Its protein product is CASSYSSAGGARNEQFF.